The TCR beta chain under discussion was sequenced for a study of T-cell memory formation after mild COVID-19. Findings and caveats of the study: Among clones peaking at day 37 in the second wave, SARS-CoV-2 specificity remained unconfirmed. Among CD4+ contracting clones, most were CM and EM, and CD8+ ones EMRA. Clones contracting day 15 to 85 were balanced CD4/CD8; later expanders leaned CD4+. Pre-infection memory contained some responding clones, which suggested that cross-reactive memory had joined.

This clonotype was seen repeatedly, ten times or more. As yet, its antigen is unknown. One entry per CDR3 protein, called by TCRdb with MiXCR from the 5' RACE reads. The table includes 300,000 to 350,000 distinct CDR3 sequences, just under 20% detected once. Germline loops: CDR1 MNHEY, CDR2 SVGEGT. V was trimmed by 7 bases and J by 7 bases, leaving 13 bases between them. The CDR3 is made up of 13 amino acids. The TCR comes from a man between 18 and 29 years old who had mild COVID-19 (a few samples of this study predate the infection). Cell type and time point are not known. The specimen was PBMCs or a T cell subset sorted from them (not recorded which). This chain connects TRBV6-2 or TRBV6-3 to TRBJ2-2, with D possibly being TRBD1 (6 bases). CDR3 amino acids: CASTQGTVGELFF. The CDR3 DNA is TGTGCCAGCACCCAGGGGACGGTCGGGGAGCTGTTTTTT.